A selection of T cell receptor beta chains follows, all from one sample in a study of blood T cell repertoires in COVID-19. The table came from immunoSEQ multiplex PCR; TCRdb's copy has only in-frame clones and leaves some out. This repertoire shows fewer than 50,000 clones, 60% to 80% found once; its top ten account for around 19%. What was sequenced was peripheral blood. The receptors were gathered from a man between 65 and 85 years old with acute or convalescent COVID-19. Both conserved end residues are part of each CDR3. A D gene is named only where the DNA matches it firmly. Clone size appears in some rows only: once, few, many, or a class for an expanded clone.

TRBV5-5	TRBJ1-1	NA	NA	CASSFTDSNTEAFF	TGTGCCAGCAGCTTTACAGATTCAAACACTGAAGCTTTCTTT
TRBV10-2	TRBJ1-2	TRBD1	medium-sized	CASRRDSYGYTF	TGCGCCAGCAGACGGGACAGCTATGGCTACACCTTC
TRBV5-6	TRBJ2-2	TRBD2	NA	CASSLELAGFNGELFF	TGTGCCAGCAGCTTGGAGCTAGCGGGGTTTAACGGGGAGCTGTTTTTT
TRBV6-2/TRBV6-3	TRBJ2-3	TRBD1	few	CASSYLRQGPTDTQYF	TGTGCCAGCAGTTACCTTCGACAGGGTCCCACAGATACGCAGTATTTT
TRBV3-1/TRBV3-2	TRBJ1-1	NA	NA	CASLLRRENTEAFF	TGTGCCAGCCTGTTACGGAGGGAGAACACTGAAGCTTTCTTT
TRBV27	TRBJ2-3	TRBD2	NA	CASSLGSGGADTQYF	TGTGCCAGCAGTTTAGGTAGCGGGGGCGCAGATACGCAGTATTTT
TRBV5-6	TRBJ1-4	TRBD1	few	CASSRQGRNEKLFF	TGTGCCAGCAGCCGACAGGGAAGGAATGAAAAACTGTTTTTT
TRBV6-2/TRBV6-3	TRBJ1-5	NA	once	CASSYPTGPQHF	TGTGCCAGCAGTTACCCGACAGGGCCCCAGCATTTT
TRBV29-1	TRBJ1-4	NA	NA	CSVGRGGNEKLFF	TGCAGCGTTGGAAGAGGGGGAAATGAAAAACTGTTTTTT
TRBV5-5	TRBJ2-2	NA	NA	CASSFEGVKTGELFF	TGTGCCAGCAGCTTTGAAGGGGTAAAGACCGGGGAGCTGTTTTTT
TRBV29-1	TRBJ2-1	NA	NA	CSVDSGGPRNEQFF	TGCAGCGTTGATTCGGGGGGCCCTCGGAATGAGCAGTTCTTC
TRBV7-8	TRBJ1-2	TRBD1	NA	CASSFARGYGYTF	TGTGCCAGCAGCTTTGCCAGGGGGTATGGCTACACCTTC
TRBV11-2	TRBJ1-5	TRBD1	few	CASSSGGRNQPQHF	TGTGCCAGCAGCTCAGGGGGCCGGAATCAGCCCCAGCATTTT
TRBV7-2	TRBJ1-1	NA	few	CASSYRQTNTEAFF	TGTGCCAGCAGCTACCGACAGACGAACACTGAAGCTTTCTTT
TRBV5-1	TRBJ1-6	TRBD1	NA	CASSLGTTGGISPLHF	TGCGCCAGCAGCCTTGGGACGACAGGGGGCATTTCACCCCTCCACTTT
TRBV12-3/TRBV12-4	TRBJ1-4	TRBD1	few	CASRQGTNEKLFF	TGTGCCAGCAGACAGGGGACTAATGAAAAACTGTTTTTT
TRBV7-9	TRBJ1-2	TRBD1	NA	CASSLGTGYGYTF	TGTGCCAGCAGCTTAGGGACAGGGTATGGCTACACCTTC
TRBV5-1	TRBJ1-1	NA	few	CASSLAQTNTEAFF	TGCGCCAGCAGCTTGGCCCAGACTAACACTGAAGCTTTCTTT
TRBV6-2/TRBV6-3	TRBJ1-6	TRBD1	NA	CASSFQGVALHF	TGTGCCAGCAGTTTCCAGGGGGTCGCCCTCCACTTT
TRBV25-1	TRBJ2-4	NA	NA	CASSYDGALAKNIQYF	TGTGCCAGCAGCTACGACGGAGCTCTAGCCAAAAACATTCAGTACTTC